The TCR beta chain described here comes from a study of post-analysis software for immune sequencing data. Study information: Recorded disease courses covered relapsing-remitting, secondary progressive and progressive-relapsing multiple sclerosis. Some patients had no subtype annotation.

The CDR3 is made up of 14 amino acids. Germline-derived CDR1 and CDR2 are MNHEY and SVGAGI. V was cut by 7 bases and J by 11 bases, with 21 bases left in between. TCR beta libraries were prepared from cDNA with unique molecular identifiers. Input populations of roughly 0.95 to 10 million T cells gave rise to approximately 500,000 cDNA molecules. TCRdb fed the PCR reads into MiXCR, producing one record per CDR3 protein. The table includes 650,000 to 850,000 distinct CDR3 sequences, 35% to 55% detected once. Details on this clonotype: Its antigen remains unidentified.

Study outcomes and limitations: Four or five TRBV segments, TRBV5-6, TRBV5-1 and TRBV20-1 among them, were found more frequent in patients than controls. Under F measure analysis, samples from one preparation batch co-clustered strongly. Multiple sclerosis was associated with a significant reduction in normalized Chao1 diversity relative to controls.

The source material was blood. V gene TRBV6-5 combines with J gene TRBJ2-1, with D perhaps TRBD1 or TRBD2 (5 bases each). This TCR came from a girl aged 5 to 17 with multiple sclerosis. CDR3 protein: CASKRGVKGLKQFF. The DNA of the CDR3 is TGTGCCAGCAAAAGAGGGGTAAAAGGCCTCAAGCAGTTCTTC.